This passage covers 22 T cell receptor beta chains from one sample sequenced in a study of Ad26.COV2.S vaccination and SARS-CoV-2 variants. Some clones are missing from TCRdb's copy, which holds only in-frame ones; the method was immunoSEQ multiplex PCR. The table has around 450,000 clones, approximately 89% seen once. Treatment given: 15 to 20 received Ad26.COV2.S at low or high dose, single or two shots; five or six received placebo; per-sample allocation not given. Material that was analyzed had been drawn on day 63 after the first vaccine or placebo injection. The sample here was peripheral blood, taken in a trial of Ad26.COV2.S vaccine versus placebo. These receptors all come from a person aged 18 to 65 who received the Ad26.COV2.S COVID-19 vaccine or a placebo.

The chain employs TRBV4-3 and TRBJ1-3; D uncertain. This CDR3 spans 14 amino acids. The V gene's germline CDR1 is LGHNA and CDR2 YSLEER. The V end was cut by 0 bases, the J end by 8 bases, with 11 bases between. In DNA, the CDR3 is TGCGCCAGCAGCCAAGATGGCCGCGATGACACCATATATTTT. This sequence encodes CASSQDGRDDTIYF.

The gene calls are TRBV4-1 and TRBJ1-5; D is possibly TRBD1 (5 bases). The CDR3 consists of 16 residues. Germline V gene data show CDR1 as MGHRA and CDR2 as YSYEKL. Trimming cost V 2 bases and J 2 bases, with 13 bases left between them. The CDR3 sequence: CASSQFGQGGNQPQHF. The DNA of the CDR3 is TGCGCCAGCAGCCAATTCGGGCAGGGCGGCAATCAGCCCCAGCATTTT.

The CDR3: CASSIRGEGYYGYTF. The CDR3 DNA reads as TGTGCCAGTAGTATTCGAGGCGAGGGGTACTATGGCTACACCTTC. V gene TRBV19 combines with J gene TRBJ1-2; the D gene is possibly TRBD1 (5 bases). From germline, CDR1 is LNHDA and CDR2 SQIVND (reference sequence). The CDR3 length is 15 residues. V gave up 3 bases and J gave up 3 bases, with 14 bases separating them.

This sequence joins TRBV25-1 and TRBJ2-2; the D gene is possibly TRBD1 (5 bases). V was trimmed by 3 bases and J by 0 bases, leaving 11 bases between them. CDR3 length: 16 residues. Germline CDR1 is MGHDK and CDR2 is SYGVNS. This CDR3 is CASSDWTNANTGELFF. CDR3 bases: TGTGCCAGCAGTGATTGGACAAACGCGAACACCGGGGAGCTGTTTTTT.

CDR3 region: CASSLGGTSDHSSYNEQFF. CDR3 coding DNA: TGTGCCAGCAGCTTGGGTGGGACTAGCGACCATAGCTCCTACAATGAGCAGTTCTTC. The chain combines TRBV5-6 with TRBJ2-1, with 10 bases aligning to TRBD2. The CDR3 is 19 amino acids. V trimming: 0 bases; J trimming: 0 bases; junction bases outside the gene matches: 9. The germline gives CDR1 SGHDT, CDR2 YYEEEE.

The chain couples TRBV4-1 to TRBJ1-3; no clear D gene. Germline V CDR1 and CDR2: MGHRA, YSYEKL. Trimming left V 1 base short and J 0 bases short, with 10 bases between. This CDR3 contains 16 residues. CDR3 protein: CASSQVFKNSGNTIYF. The CDR3 coding sequence is TGCGCCAGCAGCCAAGTTTTCAAGAACTCTGGAAACACCATATATTTT.

For the CDR3, the DNA is TGCAGTGCTAGTGGGATCCCCTACGAGCAGTACGTC. The encoded protein is CSASGIPYEQYV. This chain joins TRBV20-1 and TRBJ2-7; D gene ambiguous. CDR1 and CDR2 (germline): DFQATT, SNEGSKA (reference sequence). V shed 3 bases and J shed 2 bases, with 8 bases lying between them. The CDR3 is made up of 12 amino acids.

For this clone: The same CDR3 arises from other DNA sequences in this sample as well. V and J are TRBV5-1 and TRBJ1-1; D may be TRBD1 (5 bases). V lost 0 bases, J lost 3 bases, and 9 bases lay in between. The CDR3 totals 14 residues. Germline V CDR1 and CDR2: SGHRS, YFSETQ. In DNA form, the CDR3 reads TGCGCCAGCAGCTTGGTTACGGGGGACACTGAAGCTTTCTTT. Translated, it gives CASSLVTGDTEAFF.

This rearrangement joins TRBV30 to TRBJ1-1, with D perhaps matching TRBD1 (5 bases). V lost 3 bases, J lost 1 base, and 9 bases lay in between. The CDR3 spans 13 residues. Germline CDR1 GTSNPN, CDR2 SVGIG (reference sequence). The CDR3 here is CAWRGHPNTEAFF. The CDR3 region has the DNA TGTGCCTGGAGAGGACACCCGAACACTGAAGCTTTCTTT.

The V gene is TRBV28, the J gene TRBJ2-7; D is uncertain. Germline V lookup: CDR1 MDHEN, CDR2 SYDVKM. Deletions cut 7 bases from V and 0 bases from J, with 13 bases between. The CDR3 has 14 amino acids. This CDR3 reads CASIGSPSSYEQYF. In DNA form, the CDR3 reads TGTGCCAGCATAGGCAGCCCTAGCTCCTACGAGCAGTACTTC.

V is TRBV12-3 or TRBV12-4 and J is TRBJ1-1; unclear D gene. The CDR3 is 13 residues long. V shed 1 base and J shed 1 base, with 4 bases lying between them. CDR3 in amino acids: CASSLEANTEAFF. The DNA for the CDR3 is TGTGCCAGCAGTTTAGAGGCGAACACTGAAGCTTTCTTT.

The V gene is TRBV14, the J gene TRBJ2-1; 10 nucleotides match TRBD2. The CDR3 sequence is 19 residues long. Germline CDR1 is SGHDN and CDR2 is FVKESK. V trimming: 4 bases; J trimming: 7 bases; junction bases outside the gene matches: 19. CDR3 bases: TGTGCCAGCAGCCTCCGTCCGGGACTAGCGATAATTGAGGGGAATGAGCAGTTCTTC. This encodes CASSLRPGLAIIEGNEQFF.

This clone was found once. This chain connects TRBV5-1 to TRBJ1-4; D not resolved. The CDR3 has 14 residues. Per the germline V gene, CDR1 is SGHRS and CDR2 is YFSETQ. Trimming left V 1 base short and J 5 bases short, with 9 bases between. The CDR3 is CASSLSQRNEKLFF. Here the CDR3 DNA reads TGCGCCAGCAGCTTGTCGCAAAGGAATGAAAAACTGTTTTTT.

This chain uses TRBV2 with TRBJ2-2; 11 bases agree with TRBD2. The V gene's germline CDR1 is SNHLY and CDR2 FYNNEI. After removal of 10 bases from V and 3 bases from J, the junction contained 7 bases not matched to a gene. The CDR3 is 15 amino acids. The CDR3 sequence: CATIAGGRDTGELFF. CDR3 coding DNA: TGTGCCACGATAGCGGGAGGGAGGGACACCGGGGAGCTGTTTTTT.

The chain couples TRBV4-2 to TRBJ1-2, with a weak D call TRBD1 (5 bases). The CDR3 spans 18 residues. Trimming cost V 0 bases and J 3 bases, with 20 bases left between them. CDR1 LGHNA and CDR2 YNFKEQ come from the germline V gene. CDR3: CASSQDIPGSPRDYGYTF. The CDR3 nucleotides are TGTGCCAGCAGCCAAGATATTCCCGGTTCTCCCAGGGACTATGGCTACACCTTC.

The chain employs TRBV7-3 and TRBJ2-1; D is possibly TRBD2 (6 bases). V was pared by 5 bases and J by 0 bases, with 17 bases between. Germline V gene data show CDR1 as SGHTA and CDR2 as FQGTGA. The CDR3 contains 17 residues. The CDR3 here is CASSPSPGGTSYNEQFF. The CDR3 region has the DNA TGTGCCAGCAGCCCCAGCCCCGGGGGAACCTCCTACAATGAGCAGTTCTTC.

For the CDR3, the DNA is TGTGCCAGCTCACCGACGATGGACAGTGTTAATTCACCCCTCCACTTT. As protein: CASSPTMDSVNSPLHF. This chain joins TRBV18 and TRBJ1-6, with D possibly being TRBD1 (6 bases). Looked up from germline, CDR1 is KGHSH and CDR2 is LQKENI. V was trimmed by 3 bases and J by 6 bases, leaving 15 bases between them. The CDR3 is 16 residues long.

The chain recombines TRBV11-2 with TRBJ2-7; D ambiguous. Germline values: CDR1 SGHAT, CDR2 FQNNGV. The CDR3 loop spans 12 amino acids. Trimming shortened V by 0 bases and J by 5 bases, and 5 bases separated the two germline ends. Here the CDR3 DNA reads TGTGCCAGCAGCTTAGATCCCGACGAGCAGTACTTC. Protein product: CASSLDPDEQYF.

This clone appeared once. This chain connects TRBV19 to TRBJ1-5; weak D call: TRBD1 (6 bases). The germline gives CDR1 LNHDA, CDR2 SQIVND (reference sequence). The CDR3 has 14 amino acids. Deletions cut 2 bases from V and 9 bases from J, with 14 bases between. DNA for the CDR3: TGTGCCAGTAGTATAAGGACGGTCAGGGGGCCCCAGCATTTT. This translates into CASSIRTVRGPQHF.

This chain uses TRBV18 with TRBJ2-5; D could derive from TRBD1 or TRBD2 (5 bases each). Trimming shortened V by 0 bases and J by 9 bases, and 14 bases separated the two germline ends. Germline V gene sequence: CDR1 KGHSH, CDR2 LQKENI. CDR3 length: 14 amino acids. CDR3 residues: CASSPPGDPGSQYF. The CDR3 DNA follows: TGTGCCAGCTCACCACCAGGGGACCCGGGGTCCCAGTACTTC.

This clone was seen just once. In DNA form, the CDR3 reads TGTGCCAGCACACAAGCCTACGAGCAGTACGTC. The encoded protein is CASTQAYEQYV. The chain links TRBV2 to TRBJ2-7, with D unresolved. The V and J ends lost 7 bases and 2 bases respectively, with 6 bases between them. The CDR3 runs 11 residues. Per germline, CDR1 SNHLY and CDR2 FYNNEI.

V and J are TRBV5-8 and TRBJ1-4; D may be TRBD1 (6 bases). This CDR3 comprises 12 residues. Germline CDR1 SGHTS, CDR2 YDEGEE. Deletions cut 7 bases from V and 8 bases from J, with 12 bases between. The CDR3 DNA reads as TGTGCCAGCCAATCCACAGGGGAAAAACTGTTTTTT. Translation: CASQSTGEKLFF.